These 30 T cell receptor beta chains were all obtained from the same sample, sequenced in a study of identical twins. TCRdb called the 5' RACE reads again in MiXCR, with one record for every CDR3 protein. The repertoire holds 700,000 to 950,000 distinct CDR3 sequences, with roughly an eighth as singletons. The data also belong to a second study, concerning yellow fever vaccine responses in identical twins.

Sequencing was done on a sample of PBMCs. The receptor set was obtained from a woman younger than 30 in good health.

The chain is built from TRBV5-1 and TRBJ2-4; perhaps TRBD1 as D (5 bases). With 1 base removed from V and 1 base from J, the gap between germline ends came to 12 bases. The CDR3 runs to 16 residues. The germline V gene has CDR1 SGHRS and CDR2 YFSETQ. The chain's CDR3 is CASSLTGVVAKNIQYF. In DNA form, the CDR3 reads TGCGCCAGCAGCTTGACAGGTGTTGTGGCCAAAAACATTCAGTACTTC.

The table lists this clonotype with many counts. The genes are TRBV24-1 and TRBJ2-2; D uncertain. V was shortened by 4 bases and J by 5 bases, with 10 bases between the two germline ends. The CDR3 has 14 amino acids. CDR1 and CDR2 from the germline V gene are KGHDR and SFDVKD. CDR3 protein: CATSDQEVTGELFF. Written as DNA, the CDR3 is TGTGCCACCAGTGACCAAGAGGTAACCGGGGAGCTGTTTTTT.

This clonotype was counted a few times. One base away lies a much larger clone, so this may be a sequencing read error. The V gene is TRBV12-3 or TRBV12-4, the J gene TRBJ1-3; D is unresolved. V lost 6 bases, J lost 4 bases, and 7 bases lay in between. The CDR3 consists of 12 residues. The CDR3, as DNA: TGTGCCAGCAGGTTCGGAGGAAACACCATATATTTT. This encodes CASRFGGNTIYF.

This clonotype was seen a handful of times. The V and J genes are TRBV6-1 and TRBJ2-4; TRBD1 matches at 8 bases. Germline assignment: CDR1 MNHNS and CDR2 SASEGT. V dropped 6 bases and J dropped 8; count of bases not matched to a gene: 9. The CDR3 runs to 14 residues. CDR3 DNA sequence: TGTGCCAGCAGCGAGGACAGGGTTAGGGACATTCAGTACTTC. The encoded protein is CASSEDRVRDIQYF.

This sequence joins TRBV7-9 and TRBJ2-3, with 8 bases lining up with TRBD2. The CDR3 is made up of 17 amino acids. V lost 4 bases and J lost 6; bases outside the gene matches: 15. CDR1 is SEHNR and CDR2 is FQNEAQ in the germline V gene (reference sequence). CDR3 sequence (DNA): TGTGCCAGCAGCTGGACTGTAGCGGGGCCCCACAGGGATACGCAGTATTTT. It is translated as CASSWTVAGPHRDTQYF.

This clonotype showed up just a few times. The chain carries TRBV20-1 and TRBJ2-2; possibly TRBD2 for D (6 bases). The length of the CDR3 is 15 residues. Germline CDR1 and CDR2: DFQATT and SNEGSKA (reference sequence). Deletions cut 5 bases from V and 9 bases from J, with 22 bases between. CDR3 bases: TGCAGTGCTCCTACTTGGGGCCGGGAGAAACGGGAGCTGTTTTTT. It specifies CSAPTWGREKRELFF.

This clonotype occurred a few times. This clone may be a read error of a much larger clone one base away. This chain links TRBV28 with TRBJ1-2; 7 positions match TRBD1. Per germline, CDR1 MDHEN and CDR2 SYDVKM. CDR3 length: 13 residues. V gave up 3 bases and J gave up 5 bases; unmatched junction bases: 3. The CDR3 here is CASSFQGEYGYTF. In DNA form, the CDR3 reads TGTGCCAGCAGTTTCCAGGGGGAGTATGGCTACACCTTC.

In its sample, this clonotype was seen many times. The rearrangement uses TRBV20-1 and TRBJ2-5; unclear D gene. Germline CDR1 is DFQATT and CDR2 is SNEGSKA (reference sequence). The CDR3 extends over 13 amino acids. Between the trimmed V and J ends, which lost 3 bases and 0 bases, there was a span of 8 bases. This CDR3 reads CSASLGNQETQYF. The DNA for the CDR3 is TGCAGTGCTAGTTTGGGCAACCAAGAGACCCAGTACTTC.

This clonotype was recorded at least ten times. The rearrangement links TRBV12-3 or TRBV12-4 to TRBJ1-5; 8 nucleotides line up with TRBD1. The V gene end was trimmed by 6 bases and the J gene end by 6 bases; junction bases not matched to a gene: 10. This CDR3 comprises 15 residues. The CDR3 region is CASSRTGRGTQPQHF. The CDR3 DNA reads TGTGCCAGCAGCCGGACAGGGAGGGGTACTCAGCCCCAGCATTTT.

V and J are TRBV6-2 or TRBV6-3 and TRBJ2-2; unclear D gene. V was cut by 6 bases and J by 3 bases, with 20 bases left in between. Germline CDR1 MNHEY, CDR2 SVGEGT. This CDR3 contains 17 residues. The CDR3 nucleotides are TGTGCCAGCAGCTCTTCTGGGGTAACGCGAGACACCGGGGAGCTGTTTTTT. Protein sequence: CASSSSGVTRDTGELFF.

This clonotype was seen a few times. This chain links TRBV10-3 with TRBJ2-1, with TRBD2 matching over 10 bases. J gave up 6 bases and V 7 bases, and 6 bases lay outside the gene matches. The CDR3 length is 14 residues. Germline V lookup: CDR1 ENHRY, CDR2 SYGVKD. CDR3 sequence: CAINSGRALNEQFF. DNA for the CDR3: TGTGCCATCAACAGCGGGAGGGCCCTCAATGAGCAGTTCTTC.

This rearrangement joins TRBV4-1 to TRBJ1-2; perhaps TRBD1 as D (5 bases). Germline CDR1 is MGHRA and CDR2 is YSYEKL. Trimming took off 5 bases at V and 7 bases at J, with 20 bases between the two ends. The CDR3 has 15 amino acids. The CDR3 DNA reads as TGCGCCAGCAGCGAATGGGACGGCTCGGGAAGTGGCTACACCTTC. It translates to CASSEWDGSGSGYTF.

This clonotype showed up just a few times. V is TRBV7-8 and J is TRBJ1-4; D perhaps matches TRBD1 (6 bases). The CDR3 has 15 residues. V dropped 5 bases and J dropped 8 bases, with 18 bases sitting between them. CDR1 and CDR2 (germline): SGHVS, FQNEAQ. The CDR3 DNA follows: TGTGCCAGCAGCACGGACAGACTAAAATGGGAAAAACTGTTTTTT. Translation gives CASSTDRLKWEKLFF.

This chain joins TRBV24-1 and TRBJ2-1; TRBD2 aligns across 11 bases. After removal of 4 bases from V and 1 base from J, the junction contained 5 bases not matched to a gene. CDR1 and CDR2 from the germline V gene are KGHDR and SFDVKD. The CDR3 loop spans 17 amino acids. The CDR3 DNA sequence: TGTGCCACCAGTGACCAGACTAGCGGGGCATCCTACAATGAGCAGTTCTTC. It specifies CATSDQTSGASYNEQFF.

This clonotype has a handful of counts. The chain couples TRBV19 to TRBJ2-6; D may correspond to TRBD1 or TRBD2 (5 bases each). Germline CDR1 is LNHDA and CDR2 is SQIVND (reference sequence). This CDR3 has 15 residues. V gave up 2 bases and J gave up 4 bases, with 9 bases separating them. CDR3 sequence reads: CASSIIGTGANVLTF. The CDR3 coding sequence is TGTGCCAGTAGTATAATTGGGACCGGGGCCAACGTCCTGACTTTC. Together with reference TRBV19 and TRBJ2-6, the CDR3 gives the full variable domain: DGGITQSPKYLFRKEGQNVTLSCEQNLNHDAMYWYRQDPGQGLRLIYYSQIVNDFQKGDIAEGYSVSREKKESFPLTVTSAQKNPTAFYLCASSIIGTGANVLTFGAGSRLTVL.

This sequence joins TRBV4-1 and TRBJ2-1, with unresolved D. The V gene lost 1 base and the J gene lost 9 bases, with 10 bases spanning the gap. Germline CDR1 and CDR2: MGHRA and YSYEKL. This CDR3 is built from 13 residues. In DNA, the CDR3 is TGCGCCAGCAGCCAAGGTGGGCAGAGTGAGCAGTTCTTC. It codes for CASSQGGQSEQFF.

The rearrangement joins TRBV4-1 to TRBJ1-2, with D possibly TRBD1 on 6 matching bases. Trimming took 1 base from V and 2 from J, leaving 14 bases between them. The V gene's germline CDR1 is MGHRA and CDR2 YSYEKL. The CDR3 has 16 amino acids. This CDR3 reads CASSQVGRTANYGYTF. The CDR3 DNA reads TGCGCCAGCAGCCAAGTCGGTCGGACAGCCAACTATGGCTACACCTTC.

This clonotype has ten or more counts. The genes are TRBV5-5 and TRBJ2-1; D is unclear. With 0 bases removed from V and 0 bases from J, the gap between germline ends came to 7 bases. The germline V gene has CDR1 SGHKS and CDR2 YYEKEE (reference sequence). CDR3 length: 15 residues. The CDR3 protein is CASSLELSSYNEQFF. In DNA form, the CDR3 reads TGTGCCAGCAGCTTGGAACTGAGCTCCTACAATGAGCAGTTCTTC.

This clonotype was observed a few times. The chain is built from TRBV5-1 and TRBJ2-5, with D possibly matching TRBD1 (5 bases). The germline gives CDR1 SGHRS, CDR2 YFSETQ. Trimming removed 4 bases at V and 1 base at J, with 8 bases between. The CDR3 runs 13 residues. The CDR3 sequence: CASSIGAQETQYF. CDR3 nucleotide sequence: TGCGCCAGCAGCATTGGGGCCCAAGAGACCCAGTACTTC.

This chain uses TRBV24-1 with TRBJ1-1; TRBD1 matches 12 bases. CDR3 length: 15 amino acids. V dropped 9 bases and J dropped 7; count of bases not matched to a gene: 11. CDR1 is KGHDR, CDR2 SFDVKD, per germline. The CDR3 DNA reads as TGTGCCACCGCGGCCGGGACAGGGGGCCGGGGTGAAGCTTTCTTT. Protein product: CATAAGTGGRGEAFF.

This clonotype has at least ten counts. This sequence joins TRBV7-9 and TRBJ1-4; D not resolved. The ends were cut back, 5 bases at V and 7 bases at J, with 11 bases in the middle. Germline V gives CDR1 SEHNR, CDR2 FQNEAQ (reference sequence). The CDR3 is 13 amino acids. CDR3 coding DNA: TGTGCCAGCAGCAAACCGGGGTTTGAAAAACTGTTTTTT. Amino acids: CASSKPGFEKLFF.

This clonotype was seen a few times. This sequence joins TRBV4-1 and TRBJ2-7; 9 nucleotides match TRBD1. Per germline, CDR1 MGHRA and CDR2 YSYEKL. The CDR3 runs to 14 residues. Trimming took 5 bases from V and 4 from J; bases not matched to a gene: 6. CDR3 loop: CASSSGTGKYEQYF. Here the CDR3 DNA reads TGCGCCAGCAGCTCCGGGACAGGGAAATACGAGCAGTACTTC.

The V call is TRBV29-1, the J call TRBJ2-7, with D perhaps TRBD1 (6 bases). The CDR3 totals 11 residues. Germline CDR1 is SQVTM and CDR2 is ANQGSEA. Trimming took off 7 bases at V and 6 bases at J, with 13 bases between the two ends. The CDR3 loop is CSATQGGEQYV. For the CDR3, the DNA is TGCAGCGCCACCCAAGGGGGCGAGCAGTACGTC.

The chain joins TRBV14 to TRBJ2-1; unclear D gene. CDR1 and CDR2 from the germline V gene are SGHDN and FVKESK. The CDR3 runs 15 residues. The V end was cut by 2 bases, the J end by 0 bases, with 8 bases between. The CDR3 reads CASSQRLSSYNEQFF. The CDR3 DNA reads TGTGCCAGCAGCCAACGGCTAAGCTCCTACAATGAGCAGTTCTTC.

In its sample, this clonotype was seen a few times. This chain connects TRBV24-1 to TRBJ2-5, with TRBD2 matching over 14 bases. Germline CDR1 is KGHDR and CDR2 is SFDVKD. CDR3 size: 15 residues. V was clipped by 10 bases and J by 1 base; unmatched bases: 4. CDR3 DNA: TGTGCCACGGGGACTAGCGGGGGCCTCCAAGAGACCCAGTACTTC. Its protein is CATGTSGGLQETQYF.

The CDR3 loop reads CASSDGTGYTFSYEQYF. DNA of the CDR3: TGTGCCAGCAGCGACGGGACAGGATACACGTTTTCCTACGAGCAGTACTTC. This chain joins TRBV12-3 or TRBV12-4 and TRBJ2-7; TRBD1 matches at 8 bases. This CDR3 has 17 amino acids. The V gene end was trimmed by 6 bases and the J gene end by 1 base; junction bases not matched to a gene: 14.

This clonotype was recorded a few times. The chain employs TRBV7-2 and TRBJ2-7; 7 bases fit TRBD2. Trimming at V came to 1 base and at J to 2 bases, leaving 11 bases not matched to a gene. The CDR3 is 17 amino acids. The V gene's germline CDR1 is SGHTA and CDR2 FQGNSA. This CDR3 is CASSLVLAVLKPYEQYF. Here the CDR3 DNA reads TGTGCCAGCAGCTTAGTCCTAGCGGTTCTAAAGCCCTACGAGCAGTACTTC.

The V call is TRBV5-1, the J call TRBJ2-3, with D tentatively TRBD2 (6 bases). The CDR3 runs 14 residues. Deletions cut 7 bases from V and 1 base from J, with 13 bases between. CDR1 is SGHRS, CDR2 YFSETQ, per germline. Here the CDR3 DNA reads TGCGCCAGCGCCGGGGGAATCGGCACAGATACGCAGTATTTT. It translates to CASAGGIGTDTQYF.

This clonotype has just a few counts. The V call is TRBV28, the J call TRBJ2-1; D remains unclear. This CDR3 has 14 residues. V dropped 2 bases and J dropped 0 bases, with 5 bases sitting between them. CDR1 MDHEN and CDR2 SYDVKM come from the germline V gene. CDR3 region: CASSLVVSYNEQFF. DNA of the CDR3: TGTGCCAGCAGTTTAGTGGTCTCCTACAATGAGCAGTTCTTC.

This clonotype has a count of ten or more. The gene calls are TRBV19 and TRBJ1-1, with D maybe TRBD1 (5 bases). The V gene's germline CDR1 is LNHDA and CDR2 SQIVND (reference sequence). The CDR3 runs 13 residues. Trimming shortened V by 5 bases and J by 4 bases, and 11 bases separated the two germline ends. Here the CDR3 reads CASSLGTSTEAFF. As DNA, the CDR3 is TGTGCCAGTAGTCTAGGGACTTCCACTGAAGCTTTCTTT.